This passage covers 4 T cell receptor beta chains from one sample sequenced in a study of blood T cell repertoires in COVID-19. Generated by immunoSEQ multiplex PCR, the TCRdb table keeps only in-frame clones and is missing some. Here the sample spans hundreds of thousands of clones, approximately 81% being singletons. The sample consisted of PBMCs or T cells enriched from blood (not recorded which). The receptors originated from a woman aged 25 to 45 who had been exposed to COVID-19.

The chain links TRBV28 to TRBJ2-7; possible D gene TRBD1, 6 bases. Trimming left V 4 bases short and J 2 bases short, with 12 bases between. The CDR3 contains 14 residues. Germline loops: CDR1 MDHEN, CDR2 SYDVKM. The CDR3 nucleotides read TGTGCCAGCAGTTCCTACAGGGTCCCCTACGAGCAGTACTTC. It translates to CASSSYRVPYEQYF.

This chain connects TRBV4-1 to TRBJ1-5; 11 bases are shared with TRBD1. This CDR3 region has 16 residues. CDR1 MGHRA and CDR2 YSYEKL come from the germline V gene. V shed 3 bases, J shed 2 bases, and the junction held 3 bases outside the gene matches. As DNA, the CDR3 is TGCGCCAGCAGCCAGACGGGACAGGGGGGCAATCAGCCCCAGCATTTT. Protein: CASSQTGQGGNQPQHF.

The chain joins TRBV2 to TRBJ2-7; D perhaps matches TRBD1 (5 bases). CDR1 and CDR2 from the germline V gene are SNHLY and FYNNEI. Trimming removed 7 bases from V and 2 bases from J, with 15 bases in between. CDR3 length: 14 residues. The CDR3 bases are TGTGCCAGCAACACCCAGGGCCCTACCTACGAGCAGTACTTC. Translation: CASNTQGPTYEQYF.

The chain is built from TRBV7-8 and TRBJ1-4, with D uncertain. The germline V and J ends were trimmed by 3 bases and 5 bases, with 10 bases remaining between them. CDR3 length equals 14 residues. In germline, CDR1 is SGHVS, CDR2 FQNEAQ. The CDR3 loop is CASSFSRGNEKLFF. For the CDR3, the DNA is TGTGCCAGCAGCTTCTCCAGAGGAAATGAAAAACTGTTTTTT. The full variable domain, with the rest looked up from reference TRBV7-8 and TRBJ1-4, is GAGVSQSPRYKVAKRGQDVALRCDPISGHVSLFWYQQALGQGPEFLTYFQNEAQLDKSGLPSDRFFAERPEGSVSTLKIQRTQQEDSAVYLCASSFSRGNEKLFFGSGTQLSVL.